Following are 23 T cell receptor beta chains from one sample sequenced in a study of regulatory T cells in long-lasting Graves disease. In building TCR beta libraries, iRepertoire HTBI primers were used together with Arm-PCR of CDR3 regions. TCRdb re-derived calls from the multiplex PCR reads in MiXCR, one entry per CDR3 protein. The sample records some 250,000 distinct CDR3 sequences, 15% to 20% being singletons. Time point defined: newly diagnosed GD, antithyroid drugs for less than 3 months. Making the TCR library involved RNA that had been extracted from PBMCs. Material: peripheral blood mononuclear cells (PBMCs), obtained at new diagnosis, from a patient treated with antithyroid drugs. The receptors here all came from a female donor with Graves disease.

The sample holds a few counts of this clonotype. This chain connects TRBV3-2 to TRBJ2-3; TRBD2, the table's D call, was not compared with the DNA. TRBV3-2 is a pseudogene. This CDR3 spans 17 amino acids. CDR3 in amino acids: CASPAGVPRSLTDTQYF. The CDR3 region has the DNA TGTGCCAGCCCGGCGGGAGTCCCCAGATCCCTTACAGATACGCAGTATTTT.

This clonotype appeared many times. This rearrangement joins TRBV20-1 to TRBJ2-1, with 9 positions matching TRBD2. CDR1 is DFQATT, CDR2 SNEGSKA, per germline (reference sequence). V lost 7 bases and J lost 3; bases outside the gene matches: 10. CDR3 length: 15 amino acids. As DNA, the CDR3 is TGCAGTGGGTTGACCGGGACTAGCCACTACAATGAGCAGTTCTTC. Protein product: CSGLTGTSHYNEQFF.

The sample holds many counts of this clonotype. The V call is TRBV12-3 or TRBV12-4, the J call TRBJ2-1; 8 nucleotides agree with TRBD2. V shed 3 bases, J shed 8 bases, and the junction held 12 bases outside the gene matches. The CDR3 contains 16 residues. The CDR3 sequence: CASSFVFGAGEDEQFF. The CDR3 DNA reads TGTGCCAGCAGTTTCGTCTTCGGAGCGGGAGAGGATGAGCAGTTCTTC.

This clonotype is a singleton in its sample. A much larger clone sits a single nucleotide away, making a read error possible. No conserved phenylalanine or tryptophan ends this CDR3, so it is likely a read error. The chain has TRBV15 and TRBJ1-5, with a possible D match to TRBD1 (5 bases). V was clipped by 0 bases and J by 6 bases, with 6 bases between them. CDR3 length: 13 amino acids. Germline V gene lookup returns CDR1 LNHNV and CDR2 YYDKDF (reference sequence). CDR3 loop: CATSREGAQPQHS. Here the CDR3 DNA reads TGTGCCACCAGCAGAGAAGGGGCTCAGCCCCAGCATTCT.

This clonotype was counted only a few times. The chain couples TRBV24-1 to TRBJ2-3; D not resolved. V gave up 6 bases and J gave up 5 bases, with 5 bases separating them. The CDR3 runs 11 residues. Germline CDR1 KGHDR, CDR2 SFDVKD. CDR3 nucleotide sequence: TGTGCCACCAGTTTCCGAGATACGCAGTATTTT. Its translation is CATSFRDTQYF.

This clonotype was seen ten or more times. The genes are TRBV6-1 and TRBJ2-3; D not resolved. V was cut by 4 bases and J by 0 bases, with 5 bases left in between. Germline assignment: CDR1 MNHNS and CDR2 SASEGT. The CDR3 sequence is 13 residues long. CDR3 amino acids: CASSVTSTDTQYF. In DNA, the CDR3 is TGTGCCAGCAGTGTGACTAGCACAGATACGCAGTATTTT.

This clonotype was seen many times. The chain recombines TRBV11-2 with TRBJ2-2, with no clear D. The germline V gene encodes CDR1 SGHAT and CDR2 FQNNGV. V dropped 3 bases and J dropped 1 base, with 6 bases sitting between them. The CDR3 has 14 amino acids. CDR3 DNA sequence: TGTGCCAGCAGCTTCGCGGTGAACACCGGGGAGCTGTTTTTT. Protein: CASSFAVNTGELFF.

This clonotype was recorded many times. This chain connects TRBV18 to TRBJ2-7; D unresolved. Trimming cost V 2 bases and J 3 bases, with 11 bases left between them. Germline V gene data show CDR1 as KGHSH and CDR2 as LQKENI. The CDR3 contains 14 residues. CDR3 in amino acids: CASSPGLGNYEQYF. CDR3 DNA: TGTGCCAGCTCACCAGGCCTAGGGAACTACGAGCAGTACTTC.

The V gene is TRBV6-1, the J gene TRBJ2-7; 8 positions agree with TRBD2. CDR3 size: 14 residues. J lost 6 bases, V lost 10 bases, and 14 bases had no gene match. Germline values: CDR1 MNHNS, CDR2 SASEGT. The CDR3 sequence is CATYSAGVSPEQYF. As DNA, the CDR3 is TGTGCCACGTACTCAGCGGGAGTAAGTCCCGAGCAGTACTTC.

A note on this clonotype: Its ends do not fully match the called genes, so a read error is possible. The J gene is TRBJ1-2, the V gene TRBV4-2; TRBD1 matches at 7 bases. Looked up from germline, CDR1 is LGHNA and CDR2 is YNFKEQ. This CDR3 has 15 residues. CDR3: CVSSQVTPGQSGYTF. CDR3 in DNA: TGTGTCAGCAGCCAAGTGACTCCGGGACAGTCTGGCTACACCTTC.

V is TRBV2 and J is TRBJ2-2; D remains unclear. Germline assignment: CDR1 SNHLY and CDR2 FYNNEI. The CDR3 spans 12 residues. Trimming cost V 11 bases and J 9 bases, with 16 bases left between them. For the CDR3, the DNA is TGTGCCTTATTTCTCAGTACCTGGGAGCTGTTTTTT. Its protein is CALFLSTWELFF.

The chain combines TRBV19 with TRBJ2-7; TRBD2 agrees at 9 bases. The V gene end was trimmed by 5 bases and the J gene end by 3 bases; junction bases not matched to a gene: 5. The CDR3 covers 14 residues. Per germline, CDR1 LNHDA and CDR2 SQIVND (reference sequence). This CDR3 is CASSSGLAGYEQYF. CDR3 nucleotide sequence: TGTGCCAGTAGTTCGGGACTAGCCGGCTACGAGCAGTACTTC.

The rearrangement links TRBV2 to TRBJ2-3; D is ambiguous. Germline CDR1 and CDR2: SNHLY and FYNNEI. The CDR3 extends over 16 amino acids. Trimming left V 4 bases short and J 0 bases short, with 14 bases between. CDR3 nucleotides: TGTGCCAGCAGTGCGGCCCTCGGCGGAAGCACAGATACGCAGTATTTT. This sequence encodes CASSAALGGSTDTQYF.

This clonotype was picked up many times. In this CDR3 the conserved last residue, phenylalanine or tryptophan, is missing, so a read error is likely. The DNA is omitted, as the CDR3 cannot be located on it reliably, and the CDR3 follows TCRdb's listing. CDR3 region: CSARAPGQAIL. The J gene is TRBJ1-1, the V gene TRBV20-1; the table's D call TRBD1 went unverified against the DNA. The CDR3 contains 11 residues when both ends are counted. Germline V gene lookup returns CDR1 DFQATT and CDR2 SNEGSKA (reference sequence).

In its sample, this clonotype was seen many times. The chain uses TRBV2 and TRBJ1-4; possibly TRBD1 for D (5 bases). This CDR3 has 13 amino acids. Trimming removed 4 bases from V and 7 bases from J, with 10 bases in between. The germline V gene has CDR1 SNHLY and CDR2 FYNNEI. The CDR3 sequence is CASSARVGEKLFF. The CDR3 region has the DNA TGTGCCAGCAGTGCCAGGGTGGGTGAAAAACTGTTTTTT.

The chain links TRBV5-1 to TRBJ1-2; 11 bases are shared with TRBD1. V lost 5 bases, J lost 6 bases, and 12 bases stayed unmatched. The CDR3 is made up of 16 amino acids. Germline V gene lookup returns CDR1 SGHRS and CDR2 YFSETQ. The CDR3 here is CASSRFLGQGADGYTF. For the CDR3, the DNA is TGCGCCAGCAGTCGCTTTCTAGGACAGGGGGCGGATGGCTACACCTTC.

This clonotype was observed at least ten times. The rearrangement joins TRBV9 to TRBJ1-1; TRBD1 aligns across 7 bases. Germline-derived CDR1 and CDR2 are SGDLS and YYNGEE. Germline trimming cut 3 bases from V and 4 bases from J; bases unmatched to any gene: 9. The CDR3 is 15 amino acids. CDR3 protein: CASSALDRTGTEAFF. The CDR3 DNA reads TGTGCCAGCAGCGCCTTGGACAGGACGGGCACTGAAGCTTTCTTT.

In regard to this clonotype: This may be a read error, as it is one base from a much larger clone. The V and J genes are TRBV7-2 and TRBJ2-5; 9 positions match TRBD1. The CDR3 runs 19 residues. V lost 1 base to trimming and J lost 7 bases; unmatched junction nucleotides: 19. The germline V gene has CDR1 SGHTA and CDR2 FQGNSA. CDR3 in amino acids: CASSLVGGTGSYGGGTQYF. The CDR3, as DNA: TGTGCCAGCAGCTTAGTTGGGGGGACAGGGTCTTATGGAGGAGGGACCCAGTACTTC.

This clonotype was observed at least ten times. At one end, the junction sequence differs from germline, possibly due to a read error. The V gene is TRBV27, the J gene TRBJ2-7; D gene ambiguous. This CDR3 spans 16 amino acids. The germline V gene has CDR1 MNHEY and CDR2 SMNVEV (reference sequence). CDR3 nucleotide sequence: TGTGCCAGCAGCTCCCTCCCAGTCCGAAGCTCCTACGGGCAGTACTTC. This codes for CASSSLPVRSSYGQYF.

There are many counts of this clonotype. This chain uses TRBV7-9 with TRBJ2-1; D call uncertain. The V end lost 4 bases, the J end lost 5 bases, and 18 bases lay between the germline ends. Germline V CDR1 and CDR2: SEHNR, FQNEAQ (reference sequence). This CDR3 is 16 amino acids long. As DNA, the CDR3 is TGTGCCAGCAGCTCGTCCCTAGGGATCCGGGACAATGAGCAGTTCTTC. Its translation is CASSSSLGIRDNEQFF.

This clonotype was seen once. This chain uses TRBV2 with TRBJ2-3, with 15 bases identical to TRBD2. This CDR3 has 20 residues. CDR1 and CDR2 from the germline V gene are SNHLY and FYNNEI. Trimming at V came to 1 base and at J to 2 bases, leaving 10 bases not matched to a gene. The CDR3 loop is CASSEDRMGLAGGVTDTQYF. CDR3 nucleotides: TGTGCCAGCAGTGAAGACAGAATGGGACTAGCGGGAGGTGTCACAGATACGCAGTATTTT.

This clonotype was observed at least ten times. The chain couples TRBV7-9 to TRBJ2-6; D might be TRBD1 (5 bases). CDR1 is SEHNR, CDR2 FQNEAQ, per germline (reference sequence). The CDR3 has 18 residues. The V end was cut by 2 bases, the J end by 2 bases, with 16 bases between. The CDR3 DNA sequence: TGTGCCAGCAGCTTAAGGCTGACGGAAGGGGCTGGGGCCAACGTCCTGACTTTC. This sequence encodes CASSLRLTEGAGANVLTF.

Many counts were recorded for this clonotype. This chain joins TRBV7-2 and TRBJ2-7; 8 bases align to TRBD2. This CDR3 is 14 amino acids long. Germline V gives CDR1 SGHTA, CDR2 FQGNSA. Germline trimming cut 3 bases from V and 5 bases from J; bases unmatched to any gene: 6. In DNA form, the CDR3 reads TGTGCCAGCAGCTTTTTTAGCGGGAACCACGAGCAGTACTTC. It yields the protein CASSFFSGNHEQYF. Complete variable domain (other parts from reference TRBV7-2 and TRBJ2-7): GAGVSQSPSNKVTEKGKDVELRCDPISGHTALYWYRQSLGQGLEFLIYFQGNSAPDKSGLPSDRFSAERTGGSVSTLTIQRTQQEDSAVYLCASSFFSGNHEQYFGPGTRLTVT.